The TCR beta chain under discussion was sequenced for a study of response to subunit inactivated influenza vaccine (dated 2018 in TCRdb). About the full investigation: Deep quantitative profiling of the T cell receptor repertoire was used in the study to follow responses to a trivalent subunit inactivated influenza vaccine.

This clonotype came up many times. What this receptor recognizes is not known. It has no much larger one-base neighbor in the sample; base qualities were not kept. The full study reports these points: The authors suggested that each seasonal influenza vaccination may recruit only a limited number of new T cells.

The library came from RT-PCR. The run used an Illumina HiSeq 2500. TCRdb's own reprocessing of the public reads used fastp at Q25 and MiXCR and kept productive beta chains. All rows with the same CDR3 protein become a single entry with the most common DNA and genes. For this sample the table gives 450,000 to 600,000 distinct CDR3 sequences, of which less than 10% were detected only once. 10% to 15% of the sample is taken by the ten largest. There are 14 amino acids in the CDR3, from cysteine to phenylalanine inclusive. The sequence is cut down to CDR3 DNA, 42 bases in frame from base 1. In the germline V gene, CDR1 corresponds to MDHEN and CDR2 to SYDVKM. The germline V and J ends show losses of 6 bases and 7 bases respectively, and no gene match explains 3 bases of the junction.

The V and J segments used are TRBV28 and TRBJ2-3, with 14 central nucleotides matching TRBD2. The specimen comprised PBMCs from blood, sampled roughly 24 months after vaccination. This receptor was identified in a man aged 45 to 70 who received an inactivated influenza vaccine. Donor details come from another sample of the same person, matched by shared clones. Here is the DNA: TGTGCCAGCAGCCGGACTAGCGGGAGGAATACGCAGTATTTT. Translated, this is CASSRTSGRNTQYF.